These 25 T cell receptor beta chains share one sample of origin, sequenced in a study of CD8 T cells in ankylosing spondylitis. Using its own MiXCR run on the 5' RACE reads, TCRdb lists one record per CDR3 protein. The sample lists under 250,000 distinct CDR3 sequences, about 30% occurring once. What was sequenced was blood, either unsorted or a sorted T cell fraction (not recorded which). The receptor source for this set is a male donor with ankylosing spondylitis or in good health (not recorded which).

The rearrangement uses TRBV12-3 or TRBV12-4 and TRBJ2-5, with 7 bases aligning to TRBD2. Trimming cost V 4 bases and J 0 bases; bases outside gene matches: 14. There are 18 residues in the CDR3. This CDR3 is CASSYRDYRLGDQETQYF. CDR3 in DNA: TGTGCCAGCAGTTACCGGGACTACCGCCTAGGGGACCAAGAGACCCAGTACTTC.

This clonotype has ten or more counts. The rearrangement joins TRBV29-1 to TRBJ2-3; D call uncertain. Per the germline V gene, CDR1 is SQVTM and CDR2 is ANQGSEA. V lost 7 bases and J 2 bases, leaving 13 bases between the germline ends. The CDR3 runs 13 residues. CDR3 amino acids: CSAEPDTTDTQYF. For the CDR3, the DNA is TGCAGCGCCGAACCCGATACCACAGATACGCAGTATTTT.

This clonotype was counted at least ten times. The rearrangement links TRBV6-2 or TRBV6-3 to TRBJ2-7; D may be TRBD1 (5 bases). The CDR3 sequence is 15 residues long. CDR1 is MNHEY, CDR2 SVGEGT, per germline. The V end lost 2 bases, the J end lost 5 bases, and 16 bases lay between the germline ends. The CDR3 sequence is CASSYRQSGIHEQYF. For the CDR3, the DNA is TGTGCCAGCAGTTACCGTCAGTCAGGGATCCACGAGCAGTACTTC.

The chain has TRBV5-5 and TRBJ2-3, with D hard to call. V was trimmed by 0 bases and J by 6 bases, leaving 11 bases between them. CDR1 SGHKS and CDR2 YYEKEE come from the germline V gene (reference sequence). The CDR3 consists of 14 residues. The CDR3, as DNA: TGTGCCAGCAGCTTGGAAGTACCCCAGGATACGCAGTATTTT. It specifies CASSLEVPQDTQYF. Full variable domain (missing parts from reference TRBV5-5 and TRBJ2-3): DAGVTQSPTHLIKTRGQQVTLRCSPISGHKSVSWYQQVLGQGPQFIFQYYEKEERGRGNFPDRFSARQFPNYSSELNVNALLLGDSALYLCASSLEVPQDTQYFGPGTRLTVL.

The chain combines TRBV20-1 with TRBJ2-3, with D possibly matching TRBD1 (6 bases). The CDR3 spans 14 residues. Trimming left V 3 bases short and J 3 bases short, with 13 bases between. Germline V gene data show CDR1 as DFQATT and CDR2 as SNEGSKA (reference sequence). This CDR3 reads CSARIWGQTDTQYF. Written as DNA, the CDR3 is TGCAGTGCTAGGATTTGGGGGCAAACAGATACGCAGTATTTT.

The CDR3 DNA reads TGTGCCAGCAGCGCCTACCCCGGGGTCTCGGGGGGTCGGGATGAAAAACTGTTTTTT. Translation: CASSAYPGVSGGRDEKLFF. This rearrangement joins TRBV9 to TRBJ1-4, with D possibly being TRBD1 (5 bases). V was pared by 3 bases and J by 6 bases, with 27 bases between. Germline lookup yields CDR1 SGDLS and CDR2 YYNGEE. This CDR3 comprises 19 residues.

V usage is TRBV27 and J usage is TRBJ1-4, with TRBD1 as a possible D gene (6 bases). V was shortened by 6 bases and J by 7 bases, with 15 bases between the two germline ends. The CDR3 contains 14 residues. Germline-derived CDR1 and CDR2 are MNHEY and SMNVEV (reference sequence). CDR3 region: CASRNQGPSEKLFF. CDR3 nucleotide sequence: TGTGCCAGCAGAAATCAGGGGCCCAGTGAAAAACTGTTTTTT.

The CDR3 DNA sequence: TGCAGTGCTAGGAGACTTAGGACAGTCAACCCGTATTCACCCCTCCACTTT. This translates into CSARRLRTVNPYSPLHF. The chain employs TRBV20-1 and TRBJ1-6, with D perhaps matching TRBD1 (6 bases). The V and J ends lost 3 bases and 8 bases respectively, with 23 bases between them. The CDR3 sequence is 17 residues long. Germline values: CDR1 DFQATT, CDR2 SNEGSKA (reference sequence).

CDR3: CASAGAARQFF. Written as DNA, the CDR3 is TGTGCCAGCGCCGGCGCGGCGAGGCAGTTCTTC. The gene calls are TRBV12-3 or TRBV12-4 and TRBJ2-1; D unclear. The germline V and J ends were trimmed by 8 bases and 12 bases, with 14 bases remaining between them. The CDR3 sequence is 11 residues long.

This chain uses TRBV24-1 with TRBJ1-1; a possible D gene is TRBD1 (6 bases). CDR1 and CDR2 (germline): KGHDR, SFDVKD. CDR3 size: 14 residues. Trimming removed 4 bases at V and 6 bases at J, with 14 bases between. The CDR3 reads CATSDPTGRAEAFF. The DNA for the CDR3 is TGTGCCACCAGTGACCCAACAGGGCGCGCTGAAGCTTTCTTT.

This clonotype has more than one count but fewer than ten. This chain uses TRBV20-1 with TRBJ2-4, with D tentatively TRBD1 (6 bases). The CDR3 extends over 14 amino acids. CDR1 and CDR2 (germline): DFQATT, SNEGSKA (reference sequence). V was trimmed by 5 bases and J by 0 bases, leaving 11 bases between them. The CDR3 sequence is CSASTGPAKNIQYF. The CDR3, as DNA: TGCAGTGCTTCCACAGGGCCAGCCAAAAACATTCAGTACTTC.

This clonotype was counted between two and nine times. The rearrangement joins TRBV5-1 to TRBJ2-4; 8 positions match TRBD1. With V trimmed by 0 bases and J by 10 bases, 6 bases remained unmatched. The CDR3 spans 14 residues. CDR1 is SGHRS, CDR2 YFSETQ, per germline. CDR3 region: CASSLGDRTSIQYF. Written as DNA, the CDR3 is TGCGCCAGCAGCTTGGGGGACAGGACGTCGATTCAGTACTTC.

The V and J genes are TRBV7-9 and TRBJ2-3; 12 bases fit TRBD2. Per the germline V gene, CDR1 is SEHNR and CDR2 is FQNEAQ (reference sequence). V was pared by 5 bases and J by 4 bases, with 7 bases of the junction left unmatched. This CDR3 is built from 16 residues. In DNA, the CDR3 is TGTGCCAGCAGCCCCCGGACTAGCGGGGTTTCAGATACGCAGTATTTT. Translated, it gives CASSPRTSGVSDTQYF.

This clonotype was seen a handful of times. The chain joins TRBV11-2 to TRBJ2-1, with 14 bases identical to TRBD2. Per the germline V gene, CDR1 is SGHAT and CDR2 is FQNNGV. The CDR3 is made up of 15 amino acids. Losses at the gene ends were 5 bases for V and 10 bases for J; bases not matched to a gene: 7. CDR3 nucleotide sequence: TGTGCCAGCAGCGCCCCGGGACTAGCGGGGGAAGAGCAGTTCTTC. Translated: CASSAPGLAGEEQFF.

This clonotype was picked up a small number of times. The rearrangement links TRBV20-1 to TRBJ1-5, with D perhaps matching TRBD1 (6 bases). The CDR3 sequence is 17 residues long. Germline CDR1 DFQATT, CDR2 SNEGSKA (reference sequence). The ends were cut back, 0 bases at V and 1 base at J, with 16 bases in the middle. This CDR3 reads CSARDARGRGSNQPQHF. CDR3 bases: TGCAGTGCTAGAGATGCCAGGGGAAGGGGCAGCAATCAGCCCCAGCATTTT.

This chain's CDR3 is CASSSAGSNQPQHF. CDR3 in DNA: TGTGCCAGCAGTTCGGCGGGTAGCAATCAGCCCCAGCATTTT. The chain joins TRBV9 to TRBJ1-5; D remains ambiguous. The V gene's germline CDR1 is SGDLS and CDR2 YYNGEE. Trimming took 5 bases from V and 0 from J, leaving 9 bases between them. The CDR3 sequence is 14 residues long.

This clonotype was picked up a small number of times. The chain has TRBV6-2 or TRBV6-3 and TRBJ2-5; perhaps TRBD1 as D (6 bases). Germline CDR1 is MNHEY and CDR2 is SVGEGT. V was cut by 7 bases and J by 4 bases, with 19 bases left in between. The CDR3 totals 15 residues. The CDR3 sequence is CASKSDRDTRETQYF. Here the CDR3 DNA reads TGTGCCAGCAAGTCCGACCGGGACACTCGAGAGACCCAGTACTTC.

The chain carries TRBV20-1 and TRBJ2-1; D is possibly TRBD2 (6 bases). V was clipped by 3 bases and J by 5 bases, with 17 bases between them. Germline V gene lookup returns CDR1 DFQATT and CDR2 SNEGSKA (reference sequence). This CDR3 spans 15 amino acids. CDR3 sequence (DNA): TGCAGTGCTAGGCCACTAGCCCGAGTGAACAATGAGCAGTTCTTC. It translates to CSARPLARVNNEQFF.

This chain connects TRBV20-1 to TRBJ2-7, with 9 bases matching TRBD2. This CDR3 spans 16 amino acids. J lost 7 bases, V lost 0 bases, and 13 bases had no gene match. Germline V CDR1 and CDR2: DFQATT, SNEGSKA (reference sequence). The CDR3 DNA reads as TGCAGTGCTAGAGATGGGGCCAGCGGGGGGTCTAGGGAGCAGTACTTC. Translation: CSARDGASGGSREQYF.

The V gene is TRBV27, the J gene TRBJ2-3; tentatively, D is TRBD1 (6 bases). Germline V gives CDR1 MNHEY, CDR2 SMNVEV (reference sequence). Between the trimmed V and J ends, which lost 2 bases and 2 bases, there was a span of 20 bases. The CDR3 covers 18 residues. In DNA form, the CDR3 reads TGTGCCAGCAGTTTAGCCTCCTTTTTTGGGGGCCCCACAGATACGCAGTATTTT. As protein: CASSLASFFGGPTDTQYF.

A few counts support this clonotype. The genes are TRBV5-1 and TRBJ2-1; 8 bases agree with TRBD1. The J segment lost 7 bases and the V segment lost 3 bases, leaving 3 bases of the junction unmatched. Germline values: CDR1 SGHRS, CDR2 YFSETQ. The CDR3 length is 13 residues. The CDR3 coding sequence is TGCGCCAGCAGCTCCCACAGGGGGAATGAGCAGTTCTTC. Amino acid sequence: CASSSHRGNEQFF. Full variable domain (outside the CDR3, taken from reference TRBV5-1 and TRBJ2-1): KAGVTQTPRYLIKTRGQQVTLSCSPISGHRSVSWYQQTPGQGLQFLFEYFSETQRNKGNFPGRFSGRQFSNSRSEMNVSTLELGDSALYLCASSSHRGNEQFFGPGTRLTVL.

The CDR3 coding sequence is TGTGCCAGCAGCCCAACTCTGGCGGGGGGATCCTACGAGCAGTACTTC. This sequence encodes CASSPTLAGGSYEQYF. The chain joins TRBV4-2 to TRBJ2-7, with 8 bases identical to TRBD2. The CDR3 extends over 16 amino acids. Germline loops: CDR1 LGHNA, CDR2 YNFKEQ. V shed 4 bases, J shed 1 base, and the junction held 9 bases outside the gene matches.

The table lists this clonotype with a few counts. This chain links TRBV6-1 with TRBJ2-1; 7 positions agree with TRBD2. CDR3 length: 15 amino acids. Unmatched junction bases numbered 15, after V lost 7 bases and J lost 9 bases. Germline CDR1 and CDR2: MNHNS and SASEGT. In DNA form, the CDR3 reads TGTGCCAGCACTAGAACCGGGACTACGTACGGTGAGCAGTTCTTC. Amino acids: CASTRTGTTYGEQFF.

The rearrangement joins TRBV20-1 to TRBJ2-5, with D perhaps TRBD1 (6 bases). The germline V gene has CDR1 DFQATT and CDR2 SNEGSKA (reference sequence). This CDR3 is 12 amino acids long. Trimming left V 8 bases short and J 1 base short, with 11 bases between. The CDR3 loop is CSPLGAQETQYF. The CDR3 DNA reads TGCAGTCCTCTGGGGGCCCAAGAGACCCAGTACTTC.

Of note for this clonotype: A junction end diverges from the germline sequence, so it may reflect a read error. The gene calls are TRBV5-1 and TRBJ2-2; 8 bases match TRBD2. The germline CDR1 and CDR2 sequences are SGHRS and YFSETQ. This CDR3 has 13 residues. The CDR3 reads CASSLTSGGALFF. DNA for the CDR3: TGCGCCAGCAGCTTGACTAGCGGCGGGGCGCTGTTTTTT.